Listed below are T cell receptor beta chains from one sample, sequenced in a study of T cells in Graves' hyperthyroidism and ophthalmopathy. TCRdb recomputed calls from the multiplex PCR reads with MiXCR, one row per CDR3 protein. Seen here are approximately 590,000 distinct CDR3 sequences, around 45% observed once, and the top ten hold about 8.2%. The source material was peripheral blood or thyroid tissue (not recorded which). The origin of the receptors is a woman aged 18-29 years with Graves' hyperthyroidism. Both conserved end residues are part of each CDR3. The D gene is left open where the match is weak. Clone size is shown for a subset of rows, as once, few, many or a class of expanded clone.

size,V,D,J,DNA,CDR3
NA,TRBV25-1,TRBD1,TRBJ1-4,TGTGCCAGCAGTGAATGGAAGACAGGGGTGGATGAAAAACTGTTTTTT,CASSEWKTGVDEKLFF
NA,TRBV7-2,TRBD1,TRBJ1-5,TGTGCCAGCAGCTTAGATCGGGACAGGAAGATCGGCAATCAGCCCCAGCATTTT,CASSLDRDRKIGNQPQHF
NA,TRBV15,NA,TRBJ2-5,TGTGCCACCAGCAGTCATTGGGGCCAAGAGACACAGTACTTC,CATSSHWGQETQYF
once,TRBV6-5,TRBD1,TRBJ1-4,TGTGCCATCAGTTACGACAGGGTTAATGAAAAACTGTTTTTT,CAISYDRVNEKLFF
NA,TRBV10-3,NA,TRBJ1-2,TGTGCCATCAGTGACCAGGGACGGATAATTGGCTACACCTTC,CAISDQGRIIGYTF
NA,TRBV24-1,NA,TRBJ1-2,TGTGCCACCAGCGTTGAACCGGAGAACTATGGCTACACCTTC,CATSVEPENYGYTF
NA,TRBV11-3,TRBD2,TRBJ2-7,TGTGCCAGCAAGCCGGGACTAGCAACCTACGAGCAGTACTTC,CASKPGLATYEQYF
NA,TRBV7-9,NA,TRBJ2-3,TGTGCCAGCAGCTTAGCGGAACGTCATACGCAGTATTTT,CASSLAERHTQYF
few,TRBV20-1,TRBD1,TRBJ1-1,TGCAGTGCTAGGGGGGACAGGGTGGATGAAGCTTTCTTT,CSARGDRVDEAFF
NA,TRBV6-6,TRBD2,TRBJ2-5,TGTGCCAGTAATAAGCTAGCGGTAAATCAAGAGACCCAGTACTTC,CASNKLAVNQETQYF
NA,TRBV7-2,TRBD2,TRBJ2-5,TGTGCCAGCAGTCTGGCTAGCGGGAGGAGGGGAGAGACCCAGTACTTC,CASSLASGRRGETQYF
NA,TRBV14,NA,TRBJ1-4,TGTGCCAGCAGCCAAGTAACCGGAGGGAGGACAGTACTGTTTTTT,CASSQVTGGRTVLFF
NA,TRBV10-3,NA,TRBJ2-3,TGTGCCATCATGGTGGGCCACACAGATACGCAGTATTTT,CAIMVGHTDTQYF
many,TRBV25-1,NA,TRBJ1-5,TGTGCCAGCAGAGGGGTAGGGGATCAGCCCCAGCATTTT,CASRGVGDQPQHF
NA,TRBV10-3,TRBD1,TRBJ1-2,TGTGCCATCCAGGCCGGACAGGGATATGGCTACACCTTC,CAIQAGQGYGYTF
NA,TRBV12-3/TRBV12-4,NA,TRBJ2-2,TGTGCCAGCAGCCTAACGGGAACCGAAGAGGAGCTGTTTTTT,CASSLTGTEEELFF
NA,TRBV25-1,NA,TRBJ2-7,TGTGCCAGCAGTGAATCTTTTCAGGACGGCTACGAGCAGTACTTC,CASSESFQDGYEQYF
few,TRBV20-1,NA,TRBJ2-5,TGCAGTGCTGTCAGCGGTAGCTTCCAAGAGACCCAGTACTTC,CSAVSGSFQETQYF
many,TRBV15,TRBD1,TRBJ1-2,TGTGCCACCAGCAGGGGACAGGGGGCCGGAGACTATGGCTACACCTTC,CATSRGQGAGDYGYTF
few,TRBV7-9,NA,TRBJ1-1,TGTGCCAGCAGCTCCTATAACAGGGTCCAGGGCACTGAAGCTTTCTTT,CASSSYNRVQGTEAFF
NA,TRBV7-3,TRBD1,TRBJ2-2,TGTGCCAGCAGCACAACCCTGGGACAGAGGAACGCCGGGGAGCTGTTTTTT,CASSTTLGQRNAGELFF
once,TRBV7-8,TRBD2,TRBJ2-2,TGTGCCAGCAGAAAAGCGGGGGCGGACACCGGGGAGCTGTTTTTT,CASRKAGADTGELFF
NA,TRBV6-4,NA,TRBJ2-5,TGTGCCAGCAGTGACAGGGAGGAGACCCAGTACTTC,CASSDREETQYF
NA,TRBV5-4,TRBD1,TRBJ1-6,TGTGCCAGCAGCCCGACAGGGGGCCCACCCCTCCACTTT,CASSPTGGPPLHF
NA,TRBV12-3/TRBV12-4,NA,TRBJ1-5,TGTGCCAGCAGTATGGGGGGTCAGCCCCAGCATTTT,CASSMGGQPQHF
NA,TRBV10-3,NA,TRBJ1-2,TGTGCCATCAGGGACGTGAACGATGGCTACACCTTC,CAIRDVNDGYTF
many,TRBV10-3,TRBD1,TRBJ1-1,TGTGCCATCAGTGAGCAGACAGGGTCCACTGAAGCTTTCTTT,CAISEQTGSTEAFF
NA,TRBV7-7,TRBD1,TRBJ2-7,TGTGCCAGCAGCCCACAGGGGGCTCAGGACGAGCAGTACTTC,CASSPQGAQDEQYF
NA,TRBV10-3,TRBD2,TRBJ2-7,TGTGCCATCAGGACCGTAGCGGGAAGTCACGACGAGCAGTACTTC,CAIRTVAGSHDEQYF
many,TRBV19,NA,TRBJ1-2,TGTGCCAGTCGTTGGCTTAGCAGTTATGGCTACACCTTC,CASRWLSSYGYTF
many,TRBV7-7,TRBD2,TRBJ2-7,TGTGCTAGCAGCTTAGGGCGTGTAGCGGGAGGGTACGAGCAGTACTTC,CASSLGRVAGGYEQYF
NA,TRBV7-2,TRBD1,TRBJ2-7,TGTGCCAGCAGCTTAGAAGGACAGGGGTGGTTTACCTACGAGCAGTACTTC,CASSLEGQGWFTYEQYF
NA,TRBV7-2,NA,TRBJ2-7,TGTGCCAGCAGCTCTCTATTAGGGGGAACCGGGGAGCTGTACTTC,CASSSLLGGTGELYF
NA,TRBV2,TRBD2,TRBJ2-7,TGTGCCAGTAGTGGACTAGCGGGAGTATACGAGCAGTACTTC,CASSGLAGVYEQYF
once,TRBV24-1,NA,TRBJ2-5,TGTGCCACCAGTGTCGCAGACCAAGAGACCCAGTACTTC,CATSVADQETQYF
many,TRBV7-3,NA,TRBJ1-2,TGTGCCAGCAGCATAAACCGGGACGGGTATGGCTACACCTTC,CASSINRDGYGYTF
NA,TRBV2,TRBD1,TRBJ1-2,TGTGCCAGCAGTGAAGGATACAGTGCCCCGGGACAGGTGTTCTATGGCTACACCTTC,CASSEGYSAPGQVFYGYTF
few,TRBV29-1,NA,TRBJ2-2,TGCAGCGTTGAAGATCGGCGACAAGGGGCCGGGGAGCTGTTTTTT,CSVEDRRQGAGELFF
once,TRBV7-9,TRBD2,TRBJ2-3,TGTGCCAGCAGCGGTCGTCTAGCGGGATCGACAGATACGCAGTATTTT,CASSGRLAGSTDTQYF
many,TRBV7-8,TRBD1,TRBJ2-5,TGTGCCAGCAGCTTCCAGACAGGGGCAGAGACCCAGTACTTC,CASSFQTGAETQYF
NA,TRBV5-5,NA,TRBJ1-5,TGTGCCAGCAGCTTGGGGGCCTGGACATCGTATAGCAATCAGCCCCAGCATTTT,CASSLGAWTSYSNQPQHF
few,TRBV2,TRBD1,TRBJ2-2,TGTGCCAGCAGTGAAAATAGGGACAGGAGTTACACCGGGGAGCTGTTTTTT,CASSENRDRSYTGELFF
NA,TRBV7-6,TRBD1,TRBJ2-7,TGTGCCAGCAGCTTAAGACCGGGACAGGGGTCCTACGAGCAGTACTTC,CASSLRPGQGSYEQYF
many,TRBV29-1,TRBD1,TRBJ2-7,TGCAGCGTTCTATCGACAGGGTTGGGCTACGAGCAGTACTTC,CSVLSTGLGYEQYF
NA,TRBV6-2/TRBV6-3,NA,TRBJ1-1,TGTGCCAGCAGTTCAAATTGGGACGGACTTGGGGCTTTCTTT,CASSSNWDGLGAFF
NA,TRBV19,NA,TRBJ1-5,TGTGCCAGTGGGGGGAGGAACCAGCCCCAGCATTTT,CASGGRNQPQHF
few,TRBV5-1,TRBD1,TRBJ1-2,TGCGCCAGCACCGGGACAGGGCATGTTGGCTACACCTTC,CASTGTGHVGYTF
once,TRBV2,NA,TRBJ2-7,TGTGCCAGCAGACCTTGGGAGGGGGACTCCTACGAGCAGTACTTC,CASRPWEGDSYEQYF
NA,TRBV11-1,NA,TRBJ1-2,TGTGCCAGCAGCCAAGCGACAGGAGGTGGCTACATCTTC,CASSQATGGGYIF
NA,TRBV5-1,TRBD2,TRBJ2-1,TGCGCCAGCGAGAGGTCTAGCGGTTACAATGAGCAGTTCTTC,CASERSSGYNEQFF